The following is a T cell receptor beta chain sequence with its context. This clonotype was seen repeatedly, ten times or more. What antigen it recognizes has not been identified. Base quality data are lacking; no much larger clone is found one base away. Counted from cysteine to phenylalanine, this CDR3 has 17 amino acids. Of the read, only the CDR3 DNA is kept; its 51 bases are in frame from base 1. As encoded in the germline V gene, CDR1 is LGHNA while CDR2 is YNFKEQ. V has 3 bases trimmed and J has 8 bases trimmed; junction bases matching no gene number 16. Sequencing took place on an Illumina HiSeq 2000. Multiplex PCR amplification was used to build the TCR beta chain libraries. The amplified TCR beta chain products were analyzed by high-throughput sequencing. TCRdb redid the processing of the public reads, applying fastp at Q25 and MiXCR, and retained in-frame beta chains. Each CDR3 protein gets just one entry, which takes the most common genes and DNA from the rows behind it. Counted in this sample were 150,000 to 250,000 distinct CDR3 sequences; 25% to 40% of them appeared once. The ten largest make up around 4.4% of the sample.

The source of the sample is a study of breast tumors, draining lymph nodes, adjacent tissues (dated by TCRdb to 2016 to 2018). General notes on the study: In breast cancer patients, the study compared the TCR beta repertoires of tumor, adjacent nontumor tissue and axillary lymph nodes. The study aimed to assess the relationships and possible T-cell exchange between tumor, surrounding tissue and draining lymph node repertoires in human breast cancer. Overall results and qualifications from the work: Tumor T-cell repertoires showed less diversity than lymph node repertoires and more diversity than nontumor tissue repertoires, and tumor T-cell repertoires showed preferential V and J gene usage. The data were judged consistent with most tumor T cells deriving from the lymph node and then expanding within tumor tissue. Tumor and nontumor tissue repertoires were significantly more similar in luminal-like than in basal-like breast cancer. The conclusion that tumor T cells originate in lymph nodes was presented as consistent with a hypothesis rather than as directly demonstrated.

The axillary draining lymph nodes of breast cancer patients were the source of the lymph node samples. The chain employs TRBV4-2 and TRBJ2-1; 7 central bases correspond to TRBD1. The specimen sequenced was axillary lymph node tissue. This receptor was taken from a female donor with breast cancer. Some clones in this sample may be carry-over from other donors' samples. The bases are TGTGCCAGCAGCCAGTACCTCCGGGCCTCTCAGGGGGATGAGCAGTTCTTC. Its protein reads: CASSQYLRASQGDEQFF.